This entry concerns a single T cell receptor (beta chain). The data are from a study of T cells expressing NK-cell markers. This CDR3 region has 14 residues. CDR1 SEHNR and CDR2 FQNEAQ come from the germline V gene (reference sequence). Beta-chain TCR cDNA was generated via 5'RACE template switching with UMIs. After re-calling the 5' RACE reads, TCRdb lists one entry per CDR3 protein, DNA absent. Its table records 25,000 to 35,000 distinct CDR3 sequences. Sequenced input: blood T cells: a sorted CD56 or NKG2C T cell subset, CD4+ or CD8+ T cells, or bulk PBMC T cells (not recorded which). The clonotype comes from a woman aged 18-70 years in good health. V usage is TRBV7-9 and J usage is TRBJ2-1; with no DNA, the TCRdb D assignment of TRBD2 cannot be verified. The CDR3: CASSRIAGNNEQFF.